Here is one T cell receptor beta chain with its context. Antigen unknown. TCRdb keeps only in-frame clones here, not all; method: immunoSEQ multiplex PCR. This sample has about 130,000 clones, with 90% to 95% found just once. These data come from a study of T cell responses to AZD1222 COVID-19 vaccine. Turning to the study itself: Researchers grouped second doses given at about 4 or about 12 weeks into one pool. The study's findings and limits: When two AZD1222 doses had been given, Spike-specific TCR breadth and depth rose. Targets within unmutated variant regions were reportedly found for nearly half of spike-specific TCRs.

Germline lookup yields CDR1 MNHEY and CDR2 SVGAGI. Trimming took off 7 bases at V and 1 base at J, with 10 bases between the two ends. The CDR3 contains 13 residues. The clonotype originates from an adult in good health. The J gene is TRBJ1-1, the V gene TRBV6-5; unclear D gene. Source: peripheral blood, taken on day 0 of AZD1222 vaccination. CDR3 sequence (DNA): TGTGCCAGCACTCCAAAGTGGAACACTGAAGCTTTCTTT. Protein: CASTPKWNTEAFF.